The rows below give T cell receptor beta chains drawn from one sample of a study of cytomegalovirus exposure and HLA in healthy donors. Here immunoSEQ multiplex PCR was the method, and the copy in TCRdb shows in-frame clones only, minus some. This table holds roughly 120,000 clones, roughly 80% found once. Sequencing was performed on PBMCs. Source of these receptors: a man between 50 and 59 years old in good health and CMV-seropositive. CDR3s include the opening cysteine and the closing phenylalanine or tryptophan. D genes are given only for firm matches. Clone size, where shown, is once, few, many, or a class for clones that have expanded.

j_call d_call clone_size v_call cdr3_aa cdr3_nt
TRBJ1-2 NA once TRBV19 CASSRGHISRANYGYTF TGTGCCAGTAGTCGGGGACACATAAGCAGAGCTAACTATGGCTACACCTTC
TRBJ2-7 NA NA TRBV18 CASSPPVGDMGTSYEQYF TGTGCCAGCTCACCACCTGTTGGGGACATGGGCACAAGCTACGAGCAGTACTTC
TRBJ1-2 TRBD1 NA TRBV30 CAWSGRGRNYGYTF TGTGCCTGGAGTGGGAGGGGGCGCAACTATGGCTACACCTTC
TRBJ1-5 TRBD1 once TRBV15 CATSWDRGNQPQHF TGTGCCACCAGCTGGGACAGGGGCAATCAGCCCCAGCATTTT
TRBJ1-1 TRBD1 NA TRBV19 CASSPYRGGGTEAFF TGTGCCAGTAGTCCTTACAGGGGTGGAGGCACTGAAGCTTTCTTT
TRBJ1-1 NA once TRBV5-4 CASSLNPQGDAEAFF TGTGCCAGCAGTCTTAACCCGCAGGGTGACGCTGAAGCTTTCTTT
TRBJ1-3 NA NA TRBV6-5 CATKPGLSGNTIYF TGTGCCACCAAACCGGGACTCTCTGGAAACACCATATATTTT
TRBJ1-2 NA few TRBV10-2 CASSESLYSAYGYTF TGCGCCAGCAGTGAGTCTCTCTACTCCGCTTATGGCTACACCTTC
TRBJ2-7 NA NA TRBV4-1 CASSQDRGKDEQYF TGCGCCAGCAGCCAAGACAGGGGCAAAGACGAGCAGTACTTC
TRBJ2-6 NA NA TRBV5-1 CASSQLPSGANVLTF TGCGCCAGCAGCCAACTCCCCTCTGGGGCCAACGTCCTGACTTTC
TRBJ2-7 TRBD2 NA TRBV18 CASATSGLYYEQYF TGTGCCAGCGCGACTAGCGGGTTGTACTACGAGCAGTACTTC